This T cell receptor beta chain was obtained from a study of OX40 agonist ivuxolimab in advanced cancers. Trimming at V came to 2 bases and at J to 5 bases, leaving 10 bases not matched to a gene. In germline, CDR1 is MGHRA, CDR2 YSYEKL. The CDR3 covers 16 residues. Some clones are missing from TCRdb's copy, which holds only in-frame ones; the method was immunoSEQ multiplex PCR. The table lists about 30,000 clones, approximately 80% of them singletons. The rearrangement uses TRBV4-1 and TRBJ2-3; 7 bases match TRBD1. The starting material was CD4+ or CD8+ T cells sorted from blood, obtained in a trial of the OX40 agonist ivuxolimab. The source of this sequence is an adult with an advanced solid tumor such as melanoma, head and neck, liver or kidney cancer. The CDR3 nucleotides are TGCGCCAGCAGCCAAAAGTGGAGACAGGGCGAAGATACGCAGTATTTT. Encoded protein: CASSQKWRQGEDTQYF.